This T cell receptor (beta chain) was sequenced during a study of blood T cell repertoires in COVID-19. About the study: T cells, B-cell-depleted T cells, or PBMCs provided the cDNA or gDNA that served as material.

Per the original data handling: It was from reference gene primer amplification that nucleated cell counts were estimated. Profiling relied on immunoSEQ multiplex PCR, and the TCRdb table lists in-frame clones only, not all of them. Clone size and the V and J calls come from that table; the DNA yielded D and trimming. The data contain 140,000 to 150,000 clones, roughly 90% of them seen just once; the ten biggest clones take up about 2.5%. Germline trimming cut 1 base from V and 6 bases from J; bases unmatched to any gene: 6. The CDR3 loop spans 15 amino acids. Germline CDR1 is SEHNR and CDR2 is FQNEAQ (reference sequence).

The sample taken for sequencing was peripheral blood. The receptor was derived from a human donor in a cohort sampled during active COVID-19. The chain joins TRBV7-9 to TRBJ2-7, with 10 positions matching TRBD2. Here the CDR3 reads CASSLGTSGISEQYF. The CDR3 nucleotides read TGTGCCAGCAGCTTAGGAACTAGCGGGATAAGCGAGCAGTACTTC.